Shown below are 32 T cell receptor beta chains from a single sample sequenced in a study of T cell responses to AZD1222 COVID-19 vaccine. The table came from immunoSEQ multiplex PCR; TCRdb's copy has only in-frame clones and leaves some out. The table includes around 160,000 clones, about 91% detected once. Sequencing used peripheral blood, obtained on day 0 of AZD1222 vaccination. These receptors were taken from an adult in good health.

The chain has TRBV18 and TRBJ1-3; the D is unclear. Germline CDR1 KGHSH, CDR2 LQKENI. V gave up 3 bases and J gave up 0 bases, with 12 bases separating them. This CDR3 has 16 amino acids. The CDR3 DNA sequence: TGTGCCAGCTCACCTGCGATCGGACCCTCTGGAAACACCATATATTTT. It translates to CASSPAIGPSGNTIYF.

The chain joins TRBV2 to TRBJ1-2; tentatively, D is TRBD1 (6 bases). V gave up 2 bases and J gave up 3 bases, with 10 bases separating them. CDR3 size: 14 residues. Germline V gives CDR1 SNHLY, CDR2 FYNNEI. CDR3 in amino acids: CASSEQGWDYGYTF. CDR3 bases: TGTGCCAGCAGTGAACAGGGGTGGGACTATGGCTACACCTTC.

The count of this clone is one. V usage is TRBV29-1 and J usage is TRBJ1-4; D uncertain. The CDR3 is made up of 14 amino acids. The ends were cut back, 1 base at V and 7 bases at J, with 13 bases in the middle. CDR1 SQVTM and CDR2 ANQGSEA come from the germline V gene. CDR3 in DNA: TGCAGCGTTGAAGTACAGACCCTTGGTGAAAAACTGTTTTTT. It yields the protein CSVEVQTLGEKLFF.

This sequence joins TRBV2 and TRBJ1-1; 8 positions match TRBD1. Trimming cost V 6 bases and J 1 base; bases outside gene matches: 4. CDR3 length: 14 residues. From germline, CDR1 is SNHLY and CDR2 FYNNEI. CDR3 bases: TGTGCCAGCAGAGGCGACAGGGGGAACACTGAAGCTTTCTTT. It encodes CASRGDRGNTEAFF.

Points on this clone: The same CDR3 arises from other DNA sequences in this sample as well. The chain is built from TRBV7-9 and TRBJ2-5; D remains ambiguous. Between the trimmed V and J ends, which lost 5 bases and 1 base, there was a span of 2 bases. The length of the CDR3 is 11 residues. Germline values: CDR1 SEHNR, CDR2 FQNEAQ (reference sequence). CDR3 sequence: CASSPQETQYF. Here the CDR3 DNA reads TGTGCCAGCAGCCCCCAAGAGACCCAGTACTTC.

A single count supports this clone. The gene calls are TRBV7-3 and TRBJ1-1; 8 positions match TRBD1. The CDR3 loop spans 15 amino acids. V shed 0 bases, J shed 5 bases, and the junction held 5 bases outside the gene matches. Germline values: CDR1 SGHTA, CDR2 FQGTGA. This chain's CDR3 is CASSLTAGGETEAFF. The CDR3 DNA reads TGTGCCAGCAGCTTAACGGCAGGGGGCGAAACTGAAGCTTTCTTT.

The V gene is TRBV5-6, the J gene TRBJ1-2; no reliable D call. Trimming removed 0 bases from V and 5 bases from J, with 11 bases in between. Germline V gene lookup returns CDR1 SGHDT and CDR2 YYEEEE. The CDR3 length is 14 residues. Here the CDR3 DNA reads TGTGCCAGCAGCTTGGGGGCCGAGGTATATGGCTACACCTTC. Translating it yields CASSLGAEVYGYTF.

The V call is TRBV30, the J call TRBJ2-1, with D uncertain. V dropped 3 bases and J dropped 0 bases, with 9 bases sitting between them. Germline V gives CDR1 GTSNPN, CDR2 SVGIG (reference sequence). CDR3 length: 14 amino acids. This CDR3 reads CAWSNGGSYNEQFF. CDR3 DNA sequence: TGTGCCTGGAGCAACGGCGGCTCCTACAATGAGCAGTTCTTC.

CDR3 in amino acids: CASSRDGRPRGYTF. Written as DNA, the CDR3 is TGTGCCAGCAGCCGGGATGGACGGCCCCGGGGCTACACCTTC. The chain links TRBV4-2 to TRBJ1-2; no definite D call. Germline CDR1 reads LGHNA; CDR2 reads YNFKEQ. V was clipped by 4 bases and J by 8 bases, with 17 bases between them. The CDR3 loop spans 14 amino acids.

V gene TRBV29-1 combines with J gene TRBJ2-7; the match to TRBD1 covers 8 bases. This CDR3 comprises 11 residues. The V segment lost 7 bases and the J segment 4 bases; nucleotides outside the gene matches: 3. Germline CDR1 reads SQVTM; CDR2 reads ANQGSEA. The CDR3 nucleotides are TGCAGCGCCGGACAGGGTTACGAGCAGTACTTC. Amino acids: CSAGQGYEQYF.

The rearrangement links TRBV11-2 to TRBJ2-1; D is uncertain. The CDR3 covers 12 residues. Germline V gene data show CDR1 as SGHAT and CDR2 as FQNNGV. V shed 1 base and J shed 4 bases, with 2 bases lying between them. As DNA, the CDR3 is TGTGCCAGCAGCTTAGTTTACAATGAGCAGTTCTTC. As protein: CASSLVYNEQFF.

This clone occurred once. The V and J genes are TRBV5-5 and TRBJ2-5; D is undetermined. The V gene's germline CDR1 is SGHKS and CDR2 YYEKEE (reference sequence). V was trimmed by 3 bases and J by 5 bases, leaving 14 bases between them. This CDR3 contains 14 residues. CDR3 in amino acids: CASSYYSMGETQYF. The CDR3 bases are TGTGCCAGCAGCTATTACAGCATGGGGGAGACCCAGTACTTC.

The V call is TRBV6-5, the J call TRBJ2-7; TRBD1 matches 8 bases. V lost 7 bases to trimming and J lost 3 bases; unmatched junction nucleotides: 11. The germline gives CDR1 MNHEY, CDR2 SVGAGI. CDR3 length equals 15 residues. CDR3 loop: CASTKRDRRFYEQYF. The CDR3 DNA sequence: TGTGCCAGCACTAAACGGGACAGGCGCTTCTACGAGCAGTACTTC.

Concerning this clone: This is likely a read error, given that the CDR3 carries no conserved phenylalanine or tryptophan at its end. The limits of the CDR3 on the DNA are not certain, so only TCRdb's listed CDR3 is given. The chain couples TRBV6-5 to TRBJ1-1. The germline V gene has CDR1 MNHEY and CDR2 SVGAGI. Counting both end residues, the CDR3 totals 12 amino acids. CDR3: CASSNGQGGGWI.

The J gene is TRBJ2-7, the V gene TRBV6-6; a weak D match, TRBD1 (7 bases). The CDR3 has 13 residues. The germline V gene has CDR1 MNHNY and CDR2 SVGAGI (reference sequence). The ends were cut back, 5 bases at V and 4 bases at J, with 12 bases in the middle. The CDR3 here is CASSAGQSYEQYF. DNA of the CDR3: TGTGCCAGCAGTGCGGGACAGAGTTACGAGCAGTACTTC.

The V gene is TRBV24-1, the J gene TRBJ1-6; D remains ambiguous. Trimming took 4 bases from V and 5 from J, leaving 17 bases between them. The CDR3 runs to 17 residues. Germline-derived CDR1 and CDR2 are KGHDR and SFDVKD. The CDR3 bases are TGTGCCACCAGTGAACCGAAGGTCTTCTCTCATAATTCACCCCTCCACTTT. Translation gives CATSEPKVFSHNSPLHF.

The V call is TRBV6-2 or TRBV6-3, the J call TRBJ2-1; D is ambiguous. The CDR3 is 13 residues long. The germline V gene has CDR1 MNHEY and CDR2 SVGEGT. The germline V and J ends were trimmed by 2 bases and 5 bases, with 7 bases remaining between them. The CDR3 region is CASSYGYHNEQFF. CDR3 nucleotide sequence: TGTGCCAGCAGTTACGGGTACCACAATGAGCAGTTCTTC.

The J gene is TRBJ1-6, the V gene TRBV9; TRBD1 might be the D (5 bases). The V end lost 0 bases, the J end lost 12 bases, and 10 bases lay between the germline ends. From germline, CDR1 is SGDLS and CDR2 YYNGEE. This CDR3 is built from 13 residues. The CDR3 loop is CASSVGGREPLHF. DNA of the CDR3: TGTGCCAGCAGCGTAGGGGGCAGGGAACCCCTCCACTTT. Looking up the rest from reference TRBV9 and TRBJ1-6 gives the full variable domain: DSGVTQTPKHLITATGQRVTLRCSPRSGDLSVYWYQQSLDQGLQFLIQYYNGEERAKGNILERFSAQQFPDLHSELNLSSLELGDSALYFCASSVGGREPLHFGNGTRLTVT.

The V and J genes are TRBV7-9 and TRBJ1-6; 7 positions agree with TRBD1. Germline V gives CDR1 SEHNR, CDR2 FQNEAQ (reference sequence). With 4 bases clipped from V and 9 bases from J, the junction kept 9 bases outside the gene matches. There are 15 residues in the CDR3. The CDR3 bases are TGTGCCAGCAGCTCCAGACAGGGTAGTAGTTCACCCCTCCACTTT. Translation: CASSSRQGSSSPLHF.

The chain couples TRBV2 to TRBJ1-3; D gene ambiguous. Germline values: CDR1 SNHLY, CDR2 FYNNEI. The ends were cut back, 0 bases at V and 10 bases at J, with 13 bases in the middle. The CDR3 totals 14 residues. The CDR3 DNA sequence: TGTGCCAGCAGTGAAGCAGTGAGGGTTTCGACCATATATTTT. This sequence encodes CASSEAVRVSTIYF.

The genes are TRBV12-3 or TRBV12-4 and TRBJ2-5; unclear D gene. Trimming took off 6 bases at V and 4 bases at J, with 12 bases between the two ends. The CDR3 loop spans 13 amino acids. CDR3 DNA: TGTGCCAGCAGATCCGGGCGTATAGAGACCCAGTACTTC. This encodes CASRSGRIETQYF.

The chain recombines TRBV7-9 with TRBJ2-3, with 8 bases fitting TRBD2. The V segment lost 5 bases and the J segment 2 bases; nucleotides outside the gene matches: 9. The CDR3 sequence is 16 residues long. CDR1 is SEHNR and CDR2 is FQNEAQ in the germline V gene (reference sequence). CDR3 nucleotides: TGTGCCAGCAGCACCTCGGGCGGGGGGATCACAGATACGCAGTATTTT. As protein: CASSTSGGGITDTQYF.

The CDR3 here is CASGSGGLWANPLTDTQYF. The CDR3 DNA sequence: TGTGCTAGTGGTTCCGGGGGGCTTTGGGCCAACCCCCTCACAGATACGCAGTATTTT. This chain uses TRBV12-5 with TRBJ2-3, with D possibly matching TRBD2 (7 bases). CDR1 and CDR2 (germline): LGHNT, FRNRAP. V was cut by 4 bases and J by 2 bases, with 25 bases left in between. The CDR3 loop spans 19 amino acids. Drawing the rest from reference TRBV12-5 and TRBJ2-3, the complete variable domain is DARVTQTPRHKVTEMGQEVTMRCQPILGHNTVFWYRQTMMQGLELLAYFRNRAPLDDSGMPKDRFSAEMPDATLATLKIQPSEPRDSAVYFCASGSGGLWANPLTDTQYFGPGTRLTVL.

The CDR3 loop is CASSLETGTSGGLGTDTQYF. CDR3 DNA: TGTGCCAGCAGCTTAGAGACCGGGACTAGCGGGGGGCTTGGCACAGATACGCAGTATTTT. The chain has TRBV11-3 and TRBJ2-3; 15 bases line up with TRBD2. Germline CDR1 SGHNT, CDR2 YENEEA. V shed 0 bases and J 1 base; nucleotides not matched to a gene: 8. The length of the CDR3 is 20 residues.

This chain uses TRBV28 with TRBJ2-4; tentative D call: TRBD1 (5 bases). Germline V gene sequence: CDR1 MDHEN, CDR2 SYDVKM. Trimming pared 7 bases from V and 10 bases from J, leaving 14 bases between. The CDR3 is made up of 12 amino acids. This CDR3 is CASMRERQIQYF. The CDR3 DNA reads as TGTGCCAGCATGAGAGAACGACAGATTCAGTACTTC. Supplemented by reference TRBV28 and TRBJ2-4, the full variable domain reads DVKVTQSSRYLVKRTGEKVFLECVQDMDHENMFWYRQDPGLGLRLIYFSYDVKMKEKGDIPEGYSVSREKKERFSLILESASTNQTSMYLCASMRERQIQYFGAGTRLSVL.

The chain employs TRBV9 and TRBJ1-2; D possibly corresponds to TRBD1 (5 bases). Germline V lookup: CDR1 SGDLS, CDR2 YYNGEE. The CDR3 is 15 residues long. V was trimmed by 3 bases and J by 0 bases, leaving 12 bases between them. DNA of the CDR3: TGTGCCAGCAGCGCCGGGGGTTCAGCTAACTATGGCTACACCTTC. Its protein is CASSAGGSANYGYTF.

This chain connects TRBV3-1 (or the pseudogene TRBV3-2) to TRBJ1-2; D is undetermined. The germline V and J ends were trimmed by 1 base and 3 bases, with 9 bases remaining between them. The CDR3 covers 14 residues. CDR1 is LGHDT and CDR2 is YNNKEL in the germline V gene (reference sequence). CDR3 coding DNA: TGTGCCAGCAGCCAAGGATTATCAGACTATGGCTACACCTTC. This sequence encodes CASSQGLSDYGYTF.

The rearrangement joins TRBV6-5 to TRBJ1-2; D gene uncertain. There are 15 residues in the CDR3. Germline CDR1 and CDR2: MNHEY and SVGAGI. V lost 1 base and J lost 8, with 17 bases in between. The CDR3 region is CASSYYVGGFDGYTF. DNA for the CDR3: TGTGCCAGCAGTTACTACGTCGGTGGTTTCGACGGCTACACCTTC.

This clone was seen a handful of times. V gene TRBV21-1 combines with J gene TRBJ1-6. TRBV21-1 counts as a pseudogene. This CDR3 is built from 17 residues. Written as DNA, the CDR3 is TGTGCCAGCAGCCCTCCCTTGGCGGAGGGAAAGAATTCACCCCTCCACTTT. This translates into CASSPPLAEGKNSPLHF.

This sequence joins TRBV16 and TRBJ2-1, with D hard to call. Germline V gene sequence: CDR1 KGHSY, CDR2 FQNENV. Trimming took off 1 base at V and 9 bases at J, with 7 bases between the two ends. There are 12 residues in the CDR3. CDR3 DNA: TGTGCCAGCAGCCAATACGTAGCTGAGCAGTTCTTC. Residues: CASSQYVAEQFF. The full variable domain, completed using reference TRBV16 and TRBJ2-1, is GEEVAQTPKHLVRGEGQKAKLYCAPIKGHSYVFWYQQVLKNEFKFLISFQNENVFDETGMPKERFSAKCLPNSPCSLEIQATKLEDSAVYFCASSQYVAEQFFGPGTRLTVL.

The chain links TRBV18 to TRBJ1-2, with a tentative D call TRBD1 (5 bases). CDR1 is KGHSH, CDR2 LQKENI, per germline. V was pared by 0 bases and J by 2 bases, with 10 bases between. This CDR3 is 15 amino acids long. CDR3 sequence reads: CASSPPGEYNYGYTF. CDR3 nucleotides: TGTGCCAGCTCACCACCGGGGGAGTACAACTATGGCTACACCTTC.

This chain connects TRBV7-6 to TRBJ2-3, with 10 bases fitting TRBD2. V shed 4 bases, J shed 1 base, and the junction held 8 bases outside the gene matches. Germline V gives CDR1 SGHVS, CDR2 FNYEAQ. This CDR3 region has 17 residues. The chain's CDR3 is CASSSGAGTSGTDTQYF. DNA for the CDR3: TGTGCCAGCAGCTCTGGGGCCGGGACTAGCGGCACAGATACGCAGTATTTT.